The present T cell receptor (beta chain) was sequenced within a study of cytomegalovirus exposure and HLA in healthy donors. Study results and limitations: A missense DCLRE1C variant was associated with V- and J-gene trimming of TCR beta chains in a later analysis, and an independent cohort replicated the association. Researchers reported from a later analysis that most CMV-associated TCR beta chains appeared HLA-restricted.

The V and J ends lost 1 base and 4 bases, in that order; junction bases with no gene match: 1. The CDR3 sequence is 15 residues long. Germline V lookup: CDR1 LGHNA, CDR2 YNFKEQ. The PCR made use of 60 Vbeta and 13 Jbeta primers. TCRdb's table, derived via immunoSEQ multiplex PCR, lists solely in-frame clones and lacks some. The sample includes about 110,000 clones, around 71% of them seen just once. Worth noting for this clone: Its antigen is undetermined.

The TCR sequence derives from a boy younger than 18 in good health and CMV-seronegative. The V call is TRBV4-2, the J call TRBJ1-4; 9 bases line up with TRBD1. The sample comprised PBMCs. The CDR3 region is CASSQVGQGNEKLFF. The CDR3 nucleotides are TGTGCCAGCAGCCAAGTGGGACAGGGTAATGAAAAACTGTTTTTT.